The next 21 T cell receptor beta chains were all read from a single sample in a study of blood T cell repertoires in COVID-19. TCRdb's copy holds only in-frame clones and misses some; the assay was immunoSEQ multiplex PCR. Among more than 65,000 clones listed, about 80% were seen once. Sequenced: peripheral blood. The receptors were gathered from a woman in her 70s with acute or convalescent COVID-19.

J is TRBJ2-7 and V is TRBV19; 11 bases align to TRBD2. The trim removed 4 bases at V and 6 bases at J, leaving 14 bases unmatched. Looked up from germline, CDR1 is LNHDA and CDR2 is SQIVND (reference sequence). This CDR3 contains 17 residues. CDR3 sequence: CASSKGTSGAPKGEQYF. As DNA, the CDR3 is TGTGCCAGTAGTAAAGGGACTAGCGGAGCCCCTAAGGGCGAGCAGTACTTC.

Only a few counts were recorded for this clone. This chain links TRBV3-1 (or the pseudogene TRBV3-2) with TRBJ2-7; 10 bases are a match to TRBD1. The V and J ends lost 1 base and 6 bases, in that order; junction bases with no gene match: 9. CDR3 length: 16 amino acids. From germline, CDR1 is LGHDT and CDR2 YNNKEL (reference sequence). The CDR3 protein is CASSQVVPDRGSEQYF. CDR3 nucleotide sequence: TGTGCCAGCAGCCAAGTGGTCCCGGACAGGGGGTCCGAGCAGTACTTC.

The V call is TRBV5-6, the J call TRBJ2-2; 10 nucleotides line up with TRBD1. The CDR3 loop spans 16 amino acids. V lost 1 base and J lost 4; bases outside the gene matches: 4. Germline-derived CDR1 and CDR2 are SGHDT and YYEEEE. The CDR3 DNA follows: TGTGCCAGCAGCTTGCCGGGACAGGGGATCACCGGGGAGCTGTTTTTT. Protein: CASSLPGQGITGELFF.

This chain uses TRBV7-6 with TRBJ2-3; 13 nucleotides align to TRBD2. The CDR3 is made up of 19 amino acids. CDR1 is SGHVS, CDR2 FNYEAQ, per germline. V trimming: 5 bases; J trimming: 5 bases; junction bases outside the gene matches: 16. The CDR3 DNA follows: TGTGCCAGCAGCCGAAACCGACACACTAGCGGGAGGGCCTTAGATACGCAGTATTTT. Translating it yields CASSRNRHTSGRALDTQYF.

The CDR3 region has the DNA TGTGCCTGGAGTCGCCGGACAGGGGGCAGAACTGAAGCTTTCTTT. Its protein is CAWSRRTGGRTEAFF. The rearrangement links TRBV30 to TRBJ1-1; 11 bases agree with TRBD1. Germline values: CDR1 GTSNPN, CDR2 SVGIG (reference sequence). With 2 bases clipped from V and 5 bases from J, the junction kept 7 bases outside the gene matches. The CDR3 spans 15 residues.

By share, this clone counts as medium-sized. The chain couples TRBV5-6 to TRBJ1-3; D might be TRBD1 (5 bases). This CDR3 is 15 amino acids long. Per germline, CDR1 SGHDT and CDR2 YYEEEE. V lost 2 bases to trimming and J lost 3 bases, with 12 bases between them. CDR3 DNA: TGTGCCAGCAGCTTCGACAGTCTGATTGGAAACACCATATATTTT. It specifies CASSFDSLIGNTIYF.

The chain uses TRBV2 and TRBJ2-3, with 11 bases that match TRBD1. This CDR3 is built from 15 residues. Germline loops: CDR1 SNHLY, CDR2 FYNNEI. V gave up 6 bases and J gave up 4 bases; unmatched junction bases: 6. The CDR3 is CASSSDRGLPDTQYF. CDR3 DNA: TGTGCCAGCAGCTCGGACAGGGGGCTCCCAGATACGCAGTATTTT.

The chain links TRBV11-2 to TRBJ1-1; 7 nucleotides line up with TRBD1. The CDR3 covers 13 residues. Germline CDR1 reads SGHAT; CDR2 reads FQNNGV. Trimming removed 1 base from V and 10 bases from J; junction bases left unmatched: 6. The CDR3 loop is CASSLVRGQVAFF. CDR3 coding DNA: TGTGCCAGCAGCTTAGTGAGAGGACAGGTAGCTTTCTTT.

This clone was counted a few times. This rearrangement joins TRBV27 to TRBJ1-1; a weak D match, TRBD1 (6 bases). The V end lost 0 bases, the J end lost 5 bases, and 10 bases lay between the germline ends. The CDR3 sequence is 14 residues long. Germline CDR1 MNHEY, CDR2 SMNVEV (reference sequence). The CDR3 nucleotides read TGTGCCAGCAGTTTATCGCGGGGGCAGACTGAAGCTTTCTTT. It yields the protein CASSLSRGQTEAFF.

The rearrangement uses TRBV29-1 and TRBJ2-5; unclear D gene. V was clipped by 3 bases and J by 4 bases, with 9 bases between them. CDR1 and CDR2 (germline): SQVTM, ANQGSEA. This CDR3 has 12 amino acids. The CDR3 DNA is TGCAGCGTTGAGTACCCCAGAGAGACCCAGTACTTC. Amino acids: CSVEYPRETQYF.

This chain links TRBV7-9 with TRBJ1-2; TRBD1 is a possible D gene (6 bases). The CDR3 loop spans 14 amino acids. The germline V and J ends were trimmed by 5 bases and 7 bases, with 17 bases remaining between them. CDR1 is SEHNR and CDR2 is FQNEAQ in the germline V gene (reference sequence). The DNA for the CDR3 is TGTGCCAGCAGCCTTCGGGACAACGGTTTTGGCTACACCTTC. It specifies CASSLRDNGFGYTF.

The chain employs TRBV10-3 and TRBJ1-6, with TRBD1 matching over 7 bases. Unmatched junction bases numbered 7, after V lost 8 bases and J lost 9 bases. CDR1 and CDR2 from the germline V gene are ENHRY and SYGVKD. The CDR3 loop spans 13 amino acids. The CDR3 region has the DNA TGTGCCATCTGGGACAGTTCGGGTTCACCCCTCCACTTT. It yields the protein CAIWDSSGSPLHF.

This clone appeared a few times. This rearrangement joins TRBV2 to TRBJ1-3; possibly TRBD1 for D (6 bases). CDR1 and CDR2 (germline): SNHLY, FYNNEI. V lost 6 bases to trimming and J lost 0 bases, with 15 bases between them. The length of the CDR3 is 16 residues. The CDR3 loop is CASSSGTPLSGNTIYF. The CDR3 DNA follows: TGTGCCAGCAGCTCCGGGACACCCCTCTCTGGAAACACCATATATTTT.

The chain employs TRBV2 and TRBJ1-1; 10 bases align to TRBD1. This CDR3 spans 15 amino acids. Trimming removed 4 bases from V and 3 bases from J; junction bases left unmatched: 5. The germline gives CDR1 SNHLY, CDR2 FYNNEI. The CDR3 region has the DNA TGTGCCAGCAGTGCTGACAGGGGGCAGGACACTGAAGCTTTCTTT. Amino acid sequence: CASSADRGQDTEAFF.

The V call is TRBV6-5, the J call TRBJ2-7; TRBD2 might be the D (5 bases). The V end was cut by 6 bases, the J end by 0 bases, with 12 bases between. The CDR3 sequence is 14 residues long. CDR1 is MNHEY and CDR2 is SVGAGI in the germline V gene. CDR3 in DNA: TGTGCCAGCAGCCTAACGGGAAACTCCTACGAGCAGTACTTC. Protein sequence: CASSLTGNSYEQYF.

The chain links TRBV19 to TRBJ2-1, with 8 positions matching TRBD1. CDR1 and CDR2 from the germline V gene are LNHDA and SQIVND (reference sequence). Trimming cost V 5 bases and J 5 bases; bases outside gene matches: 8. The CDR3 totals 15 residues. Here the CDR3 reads CASSSQGAGHNEQFF. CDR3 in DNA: TGTGCCAGTAGTTCCCAGGGGGCCGGCCACAATGAGCAGTTCTTC. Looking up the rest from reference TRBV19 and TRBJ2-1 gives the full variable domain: DGGITQSPKYLFRKEGQNVTLSCEQNLNHDAMYWYRQDPGQGLRLIYYSQIVNDFQKGDIAEGYSVSREKKESFPLTVTSAQKNPTAFYLCASSSQGAGHNEQFFGPGTRLTVL.

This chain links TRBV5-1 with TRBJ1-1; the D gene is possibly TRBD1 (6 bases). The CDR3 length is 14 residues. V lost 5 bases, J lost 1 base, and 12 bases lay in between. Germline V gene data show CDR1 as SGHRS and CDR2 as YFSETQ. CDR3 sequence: CASSFGGQNTEAFF. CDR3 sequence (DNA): TGCGCCAGCAGTTTCGGGGGGCAGAACACTGAAGCTTTCTTT. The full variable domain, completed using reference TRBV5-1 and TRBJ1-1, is KAGVTQTPRYLIKTRGQQVTLSCSPISGHRSVSWYQQTPGQGLQFLFEYFSETQRNKGNFPGRFSGRQFSNSRSEMNVSTLELGDSALYLCASSFGGQNTEAFFGQGTRLTVV.

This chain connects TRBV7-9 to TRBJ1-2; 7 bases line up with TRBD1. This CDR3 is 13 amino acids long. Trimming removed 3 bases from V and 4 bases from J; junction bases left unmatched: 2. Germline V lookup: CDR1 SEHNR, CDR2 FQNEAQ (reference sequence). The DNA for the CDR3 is TGTGCCAGCAGCTTGGGACAGATCTATGGCTACACCTTC. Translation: CASSLGQIYGYTF.

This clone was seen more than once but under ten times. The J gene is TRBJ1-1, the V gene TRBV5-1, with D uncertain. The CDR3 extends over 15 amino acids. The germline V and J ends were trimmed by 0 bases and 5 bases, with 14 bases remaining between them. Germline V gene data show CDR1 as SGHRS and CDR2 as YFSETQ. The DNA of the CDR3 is TGCGCCAGCAGCTTGGGAGGCTCCCGAGGAACTGAAGCTTTCTTT. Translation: CASSLGGSRGTEAFF.

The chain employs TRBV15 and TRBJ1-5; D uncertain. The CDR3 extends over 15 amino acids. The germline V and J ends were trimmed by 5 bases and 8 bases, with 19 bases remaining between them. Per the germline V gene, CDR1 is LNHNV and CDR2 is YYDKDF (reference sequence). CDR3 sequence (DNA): TGTGCCACCAGCGCCCAGCGGGGAGCGAAGGAGCCCCAGCATTTT. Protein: CATSAQRGAKEPQHF.

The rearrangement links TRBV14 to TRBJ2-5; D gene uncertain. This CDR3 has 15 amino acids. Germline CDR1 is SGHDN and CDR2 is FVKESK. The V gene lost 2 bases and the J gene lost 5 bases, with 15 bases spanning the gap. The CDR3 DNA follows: TGTGCCAGCAGCCAAATCGCCAGGCGCTGGGAGACCCAGTACTTC. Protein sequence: CASSQIARRWETQYF.